This T cell receptor (beta chain) was sequenced in a study of T cells in Graves' hyperthyroidism and ophthalmopathy. This clonotype came up a few times. Trimming removed 0 bases from V and 7 bases from J, with 10 bases in between. The germline CDR1 and CDR2 sequences are ENHRY and SYGVKD. The CDR3 totals 14 residues. In patients aged 18 to 65, hyperthyroidism was newly diagnosed, with duration under 2 months. Amplification yielded TCR beta CDR3 regions, with RNA transcripts as the source. Initially, a first-round RT-PCR of the TCR CDR3 employed the HTBI primer set. TCRdb re-analysed the multiplex PCR reads in MiXCR, keeping a single row per CDR3 protein. This sample has approximately 200,000 distinct CDR3 sequences, with around 20% found just once.

The specimen was blood. The sequence came from a man in his forties or fifties with Graves' hyperthyroidism. V and J are TRBV10-3 and TRBJ2-1, with D tentatively TRBD2 (6 bases). CDR3 sequence reads: CAISESARGNEQFF. The CDR3 DNA is TGTGCCATCAGTGAGTCGGCCCGGGGGAATGAGCAGTTCTTC.